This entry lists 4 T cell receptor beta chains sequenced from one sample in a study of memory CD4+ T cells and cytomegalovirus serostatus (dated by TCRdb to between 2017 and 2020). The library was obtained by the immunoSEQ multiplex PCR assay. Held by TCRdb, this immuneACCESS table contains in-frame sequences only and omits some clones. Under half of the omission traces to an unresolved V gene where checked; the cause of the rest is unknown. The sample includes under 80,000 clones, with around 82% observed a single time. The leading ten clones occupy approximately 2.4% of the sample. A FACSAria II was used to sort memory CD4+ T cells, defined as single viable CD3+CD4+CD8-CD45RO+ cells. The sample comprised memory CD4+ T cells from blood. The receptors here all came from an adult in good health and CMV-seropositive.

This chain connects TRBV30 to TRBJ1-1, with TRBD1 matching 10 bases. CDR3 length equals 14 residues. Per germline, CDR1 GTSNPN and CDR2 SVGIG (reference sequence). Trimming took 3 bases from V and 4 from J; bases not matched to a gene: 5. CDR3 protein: CAWSPWTGGTEAFF. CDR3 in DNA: TGTGCCTGGAGCCCCTGGACAGGGGGCACTGAAGCTTTCTTT.

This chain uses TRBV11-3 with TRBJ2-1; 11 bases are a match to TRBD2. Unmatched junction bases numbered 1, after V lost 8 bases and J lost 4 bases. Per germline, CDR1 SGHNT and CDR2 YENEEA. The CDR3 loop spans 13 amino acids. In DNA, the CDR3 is TGTGCCAGCGGGACTAGCGGATACAATGAGCAGTTCTTC. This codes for CASGTSGYNEQFF.

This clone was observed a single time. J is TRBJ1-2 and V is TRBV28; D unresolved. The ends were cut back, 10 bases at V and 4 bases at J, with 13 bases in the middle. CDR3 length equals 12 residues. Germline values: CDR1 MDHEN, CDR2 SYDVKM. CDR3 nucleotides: TGTGCCACCTCACGGGAGTTCTATGGCTACACCTTC. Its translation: CATSREFYGYTF.

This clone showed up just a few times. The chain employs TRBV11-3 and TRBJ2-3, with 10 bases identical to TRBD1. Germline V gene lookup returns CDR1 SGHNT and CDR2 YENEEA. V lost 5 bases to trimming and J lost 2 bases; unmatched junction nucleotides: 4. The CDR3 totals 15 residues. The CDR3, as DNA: TGTGCCAGCAGCCCCCGACAGGGGGCCACAGATACGCAGTATTTT. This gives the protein CASSPRQGATDTQYF.